The sequence of this T cell receptor beta chain was determined in a study of control samples from healthy donors and cancer patients. Deletions cut 7 bases from V and 3 bases from J, with 10 bases between. CDR1 LNHDA and CDR2 SQIVND come from the germline V gene (reference sequence). The CDR3 has 13 amino acids. The assay was immunoSEQ multiplex PCR, and TCRdb's table has in-frame clones only and misses some. This sample has some 76,000 clones, with around nine tenths found just once. Specimen: PBMCs. The source is a woman aged 50 to 60 with colorectal cancer. The V gene is TRBV19, the J gene TRBJ1-5; D is uncertain. The CDR3: CASTEMVNQPQHF. CDR3 DNA sequence: TGTGCCAGTACGGAGATGGTCAATCAGCCCCAGCATTTT.